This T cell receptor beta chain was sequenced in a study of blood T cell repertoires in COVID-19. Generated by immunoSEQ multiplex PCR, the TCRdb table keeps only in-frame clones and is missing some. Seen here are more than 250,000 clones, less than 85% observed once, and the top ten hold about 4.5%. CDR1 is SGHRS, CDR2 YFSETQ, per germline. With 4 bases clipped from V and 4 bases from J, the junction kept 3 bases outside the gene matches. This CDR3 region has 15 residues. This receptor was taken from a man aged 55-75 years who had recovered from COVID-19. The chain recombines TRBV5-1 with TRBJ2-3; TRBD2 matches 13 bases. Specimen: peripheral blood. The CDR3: CASSAGLAGSDTQYF. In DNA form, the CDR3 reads TGCGCCAGCAGCGCGGGACTAGCGGGGTCAGATACGCAGTATTTT. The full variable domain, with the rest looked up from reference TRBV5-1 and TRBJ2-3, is KAGVTQTPRYLIKTRGQQVTLSCSPISGHRSVSWYQQTPGQGLQFLFEYFSETQRNKGNFPGRFSGRQFSNSRSEMNVSTLELGDSALYLCASSAGLAGSDTQYFGPGTRLTVL.